This is a list of T cell receptor beta chains from one sample in a study of cytomegalovirus exposure and HLA in healthy donors. Sequenced by immunoSEQ multiplex PCR; TCRdb stores in-frame clones only, minus some. Among some 120,000 clones listed, approximately 81% were seen once. The sample consisted of PBMCs. The receptors stem from a man younger than 35 in good health and CMV-seronegative. The CDR3 runs from the conserved cysteine through the conserved F or W. A D gene is named only where the DNA matches it firmly. Clone size, where shown, is once, few, many, or a class for clones that have expanded.

D,V,J,size,DNA,CDR3
-,TRBV28,TRBJ2-4,-,TGTGCCAGCACGAGCGAACTAGCCAAAAACATTCAGTACTTC,CASTSELAKNIQYF
TRBD2,TRBV7-3,TRBJ2-5,-,TGTGCCAGCAGCTTAAGACTAGCGTCGCAGGAGACCCAGTACTTC,CASSLRLASQETQYF
TRBD2,TRBV15,TRBJ2-5,-,TGTGCCACCAGCAGAGGGAAGACTAGCGGCACTCAAGAGACCCAGTACTTC,CATSRGKTSGTQETQYF
-,TRBV6-5,TRBJ1-4,-,TGTGCCAGCAGTCGAGAGGCCGTAGAAAAACTGTTTTTT,CASSREAVEKLFF
-,TRBV29-1,TRBJ2-7,few,TGCAGCGTTGAGGTCAGGGCCTCCTACGAGCAGTACTTC,CSVEVRASYEQYF
-,TRBV30,TRBJ2-2,-,TGTGCCTGGATCGGGACCGGGGAGCTGTTTTTT,CAWIGTGELFF
-,TRBV2,TRBJ1-2,-,TGTGCCAGCATCTTGGGCAGGGAGGGTGGCTACACCTTC,CASILGREGGYTF
TRBD2,TRBV5-1,TRBJ2-2,-,TGCGCCAGCGCCGGAATAGCGGGGAACACCGGGGAGCTGTTTTTT,CASAGIAGNTGELFF
-,TRBV4-1,TRBJ2-1,-,TGCGCCAGCAGCCAAGATCCTCCGAGCTATGGCTCCTACAATGAGCAGTTCTTC,CASSQDPPSYGSYNEQFF
-,TRBV9,TRBJ2-7,-,TGTGCCAGCTTCCCCCGGGAATCGGAGCAGTACTTC,CASFPRESEQYF
-,TRBV14,TRBJ2-1,-,TGTGCCAGCAGCCAAGGGTTCCTGCGGGGCGGGATCTACAATGAGCAGTTCTTC,CASSQGFLRGGIYNEQFF
-,TRBV28,TRBJ2-2,once,TGTGCCAGCAGTTTGTTCGTGGGAGGTCGGGAGCTGTTTTTT,CASSLFVGGRELFF
TRBD1,TRBV6-4,TRBJ2-1,-,TGTGCCAGCAGTGACTCGATTGATATGACAGGGGAGACTTACAATGAGCAGTTCTTC,CASSDSIDMTGETYNEQFF
TRBD1,TRBV5-1,TRBJ2-2,-,TGCGCCAGCAGCTTTACTCCGGGACAGCTCACCGGGGAGCTGTTTTTT,CASSFTPGQLTGELFF
TRBD1,TRBV28,TRBJ1-1,-,TGTGCCAGCAGTTACCCCGGGACAGGGAACGCTTTCTTT,CASSYPGTGNAFF
-,TRBV5-1,TRBJ2-7,once,TGCGCCAGCAGCTCGGGGGGGACAGGGTCGTCCTACGAGCAGTACTTC,CASSSGGTGSSYEQYF
-,TRBV27,TRBJ1-4,-,TGTGCCAGCAGTTTAACGCGGGACCCTTTTGATGAAAAACTGTTTTTT,CASSLTRDPFDEKLFF
-,TRBV4-3,TRBJ2-3,few,TGCGCCAGCAGCCAAGATCGAAGACAGGCAACAAGAAATACGCAGTATTTT,CASSQDRRQATRNTQYF
TRBD1,TRBV28,TRBJ2-7,-,TGTGCCAGCAGTCAAACAGGGGGTAGATTCTCCTACGAGCAGTACTTC,CASSQTGGRFSYEQYF
-,TRBV28,TRBJ1-5,-,TGTGCCAGCACCCTATACAGGGAGACGGACAATCAGCCCCAGCATTTT,CASTLYRETDNQPQHF
-,TRBV9,TRBJ2-1,-,TGTGCCAGCAGCCCCGACCAGACTAGTGCGAGAGGCAATGAGCAGTTCTTC,CASSPDQTSARGNEQFF
TRBD1,TRBV7-8,TRBJ1-6,-,TGTGCCAGCAGCTTAGTGTTGGGACAGGAGAGCTCCTATAATTCACCCCTCCACTTT,CASSLVLGQESSYNSPLHF
-,TRBV7-9,TRBJ2-5,-,TGTGCCAGCAGCTTAGCGACTATCCGAGAGACCCAGTACTTC,CASSLATIRETQYF
-,TRBV27,TRBJ1-1,few,TGTGCCAGCAGTTTAGGGCAGGGGATTGAAGCTTTCTTT,CASSLGQGIEAFF
-,TRBV6-1,TRBJ1-5,few,TGTGCCAGCAGTGCGACGGGGGTTTTTGGCAATCAGCCCCAGCATTTT,CASSATGVFGNQPQHF
-,TRBV5-1,TRBJ2-3,few,TGCGCCAGCAGCCCTCTAACGGGAATCACAGATACGCAGTATTTT,CASSPLTGITDTQYF